This entry lists 2 T cell receptor beta chains sequenced from one sample in a study of cytomegalovirus exposure and HLA in healthy donors. PCR primers comprised 60 Vbeta and 13 Jbeta primers. Produced via immunoSEQ multiplex PCR; TCRdb's table is partial and in-frame only. The sample contains hundreds of thousands of clones, 77% of which appear only once. The sample taken for sequencing was PBMCs. Receptor source: a woman between 55 and 75 years old in good health and CMV-seropositive.

The gene calls are TRBV5-1 and TRBJ2-1, with 8 positions matching TRBD1. CDR3 length: 14 residues. Germline lookup yields CDR1 SGHRS and CDR2 YFSETQ. After removal of 4 bases from V and 2 bases from J, the junction contained 2 bases not matched to a gene. The CDR3 protein is CASSTTGAYNEQFF. CDR3 DNA: TGCGCCAGCAGCACGACAGGGGCCTACAATGAGCAGTTCTTC.

Only one count was recorded for this clone. The J gene is TRBJ2-5, the V gene TRBV5-1, with a tentative D call TRBD2 (6 bases). Deletions cut 3 bases from V and 5 bases from J, with 14 bases between. CDR1 is SGHRS, CDR2 YFSETQ, per germline. This CDR3 has 14 residues. The CDR3 is CASSSPEAGETQYF. In DNA form, the CDR3 reads TGCGCCAGCAGCTCCCCAGAGGCGGGGGAGACCCAGTACTTC.